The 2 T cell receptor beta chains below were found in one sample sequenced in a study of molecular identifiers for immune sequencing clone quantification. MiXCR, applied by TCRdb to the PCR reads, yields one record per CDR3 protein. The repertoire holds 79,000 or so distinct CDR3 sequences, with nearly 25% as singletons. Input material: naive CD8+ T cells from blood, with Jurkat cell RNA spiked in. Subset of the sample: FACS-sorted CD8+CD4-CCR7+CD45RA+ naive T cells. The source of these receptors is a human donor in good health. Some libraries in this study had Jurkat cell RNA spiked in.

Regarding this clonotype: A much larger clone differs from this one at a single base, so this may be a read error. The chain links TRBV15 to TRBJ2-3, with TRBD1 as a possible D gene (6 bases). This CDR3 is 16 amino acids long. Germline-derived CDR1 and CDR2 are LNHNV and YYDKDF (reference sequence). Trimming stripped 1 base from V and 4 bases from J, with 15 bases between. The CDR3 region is CATSRAPDSSPDTQYF. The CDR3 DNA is TGTGCCACCAGCAGAGCTCCGGACAGTAGCCCAGATACGCAGTATTTT. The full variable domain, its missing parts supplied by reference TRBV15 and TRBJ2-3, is DAMVIQNPRYQVTQFGKPVTLSCSQTLNHNVMYWYQQKSSQAPKLLFHYYDKDFNNEADTPDNFQSRRPNTSFCFLDIRSPGLGDTAMYLCATSRAPDSSPDTQYFGPGTRLTVL.

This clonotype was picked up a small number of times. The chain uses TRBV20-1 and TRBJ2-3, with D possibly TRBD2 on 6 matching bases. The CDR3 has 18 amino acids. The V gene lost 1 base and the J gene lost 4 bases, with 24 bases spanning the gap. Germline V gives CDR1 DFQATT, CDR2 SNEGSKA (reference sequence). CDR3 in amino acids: CSARAQSGEKKPADTQYF. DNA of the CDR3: TGCAGTGCTAGAGCTCAGTCGGGGGAGAAAAAGCCGGCAGATACGCAGTATTTT.